The following is a TCR beta chain sequence with its context. Its antigen is as yet unknown. Germline V gene lookup returns CDR1 LNHDA and CDR2 SQIVND (reference sequence). With 8 bases removed from V and 1 base from J, the gap between germline ends came to 12 bases. The CDR3 runs 14 residues. These data come from a study of T cells in Graves' hyperthyroidism and ophthalmopathy. Study overall: At the time of initial diagnosis and before any treatment, peripheral blood was collected.

TCR beta CDR3 region amplification was performed from RNA transcripts. The HTBI set primed first-round TCR CDR3 RT-PCR. TCRdb reprocessed the multiplex PCR reads with MiXCR, giving one entry per CDR3 protein. This table holds 350,000 to 450,000 distinct CDR3 sequences, around an eighth found once. Study-wide results and caveats: Most clonotypes expanded in the thyroid (above 0.001) were also present in blood. Model predictions of ophthalmopathy came a median around 7.1 months before onset.

Exclusion of patients followed from uncontrolled infection, other autoimmune disease, pregnancy or lactation. This chain joins TRBV19 and TRBJ1-5, with unresolved D. Sample: blood. The clonotype originates from a man aged 50 to 59 with Graves' ophthalmopathy. In DNA form, the CDR3 reads TGTGCCAGTGTACCCCCTGGAAGCAATCAGCCCCAGCATTTT. It yields the protein CASVPPGSNQPQHF.